The 5 T cell receptor beta chains below all came from one sample that was sequenced in a study of cytomegalovirus exposure and HLA in healthy donors. PCR employed 60 Vbeta and 13 Jbeta primers. Only in-frame clones appear in the TCRdb table, and some are missing; sequencing was by immunoSEQ multiplex PCR. The sample contains 100,000 to 150,000 clones, around four fifths of which appear only once. The sequencing sample was made of PBMCs. These receptors originate from a boy younger than 18 in good health and CMV-seronegative.

The rearrangement links TRBV5-1 to TRBJ2-7, with 9 bases matching TRBD2. CDR1 is SGHRS, CDR2 YFSETQ, per germline. J was trimmed by 2 bases and V by 0 bases; bases with no gene match: 9. The CDR3 covers 17 residues. The CDR3 DNA is TGCGCCAGCAGCTTGGCCAGTGGGTTAGCGGGAGCCTACGAGCAGTACTTC. It codes for CASSLASGLAGAYEQYF.

This chain joins TRBV9 and TRBJ2-1; 10 nucleotides agree with TRBD2. The CDR3 has 15 residues. V trimming: 5 bases; J trimming: 6 bases; junction bases outside the gene matches: 8. Germline CDR1 is SGDLS and CDR2 is YYNGEE. The CDR3 loop is CASSVSGTSVNEQFF. CDR3 DNA: TGTGCCAGCAGTGTCTCCGGGACTAGCGTCAATGAGCAGTTCTTC.

The chain combines TRBV7-9 with TRBJ2-5, with 12 bases that match TRBD1. The length of the CDR3 is 13 residues. Losses at the gene ends were 6 bases for V and 5 bases for J; bases not matched to a gene: 1. Looked up from germline, CDR1 is SEHNR and CDR2 is FQNEAQ (reference sequence). The CDR3 protein is CASRGTGGETQYF. The CDR3 DNA sequence: TGTGCCAGCAGAGGGACAGGGGGCGAGACCCAGTACTTC.

The J gene is TRBJ2-3, the V gene TRBV5-1; maybe TRBD2 (5 bases). The CDR3 covers 16 residues. The germline V and J ends were trimmed by 0 bases and 0 bases, with 11 bases remaining between them. Germline CDR1 is SGHRS and CDR2 is YFSETQ. In DNA, the CDR3 is TGCGCCAGCAGCTTGGAGGGAGCACCTAGCACAGATACGCAGTATTTT. It is translated as CASSLEGAPSTDTQYF.

The chain links TRBV6-1 to TRBJ2-2, with D possibly matching TRBD1 (5 bases). Germline V gene sequence: CDR1 MNHNS, CDR2 SASEGT. V dropped 0 bases and J dropped 1 base, with 15 bases sitting between them. This CDR3 comprises 18 residues. This CDR3 is CASSEAGLGARNTGELFF. The CDR3 region has the DNA TGTGCCAGCAGTGAAGCCGGTTTAGGGGCGCGGAACACCGGGGAGCTGTTTTTT.